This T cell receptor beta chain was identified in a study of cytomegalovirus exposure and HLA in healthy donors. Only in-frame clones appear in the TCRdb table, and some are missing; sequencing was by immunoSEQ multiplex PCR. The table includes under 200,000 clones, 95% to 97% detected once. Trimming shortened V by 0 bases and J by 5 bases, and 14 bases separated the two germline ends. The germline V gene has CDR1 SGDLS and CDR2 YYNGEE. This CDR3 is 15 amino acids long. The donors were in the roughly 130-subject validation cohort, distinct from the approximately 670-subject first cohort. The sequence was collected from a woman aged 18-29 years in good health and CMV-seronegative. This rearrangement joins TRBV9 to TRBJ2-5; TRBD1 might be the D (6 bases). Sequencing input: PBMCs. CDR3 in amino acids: CASSVEGDPRETQYF. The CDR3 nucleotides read TGTGCCAGCAGCGTAGAGGGGGACCCTCGGGAGACCCAGTACTTC.